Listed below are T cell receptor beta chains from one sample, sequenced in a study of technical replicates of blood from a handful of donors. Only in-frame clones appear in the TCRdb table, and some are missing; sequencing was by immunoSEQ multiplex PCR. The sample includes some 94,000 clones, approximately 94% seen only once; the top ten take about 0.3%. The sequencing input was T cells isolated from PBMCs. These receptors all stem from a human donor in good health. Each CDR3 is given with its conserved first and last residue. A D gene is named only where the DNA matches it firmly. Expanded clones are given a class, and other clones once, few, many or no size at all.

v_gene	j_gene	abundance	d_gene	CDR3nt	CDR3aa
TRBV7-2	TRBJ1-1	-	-	TGTGCCAGCAGCTCGTATGAAGCTTTCTTT	CASSSYEAFF
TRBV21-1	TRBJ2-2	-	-	TGTGCCAGCAGCAAAGTTTGTTACGGGAGTGACACCGGGGAGCTGTTTTTT	CASSKVCYGSDTGELFF
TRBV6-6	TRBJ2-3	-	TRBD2	TGTGCCAGCGGAGCTAGCGGACGCACAGATACGCAGTATTTT	CASGASGRTDTQYF
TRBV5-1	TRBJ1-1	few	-	TGCGCCAGCACCCCGGGGTTGGCGAACACTGAAGCTTTCTTT	CASTPGLANTEAFF
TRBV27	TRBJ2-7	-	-	TGTGCCAGCAGTATTAGGGCGGGCGAGCAGTACTTC	CASSIRAGEQYF
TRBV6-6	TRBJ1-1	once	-	TGTGCCAGCAGTTACTCGTCGGGGTTGAACACTGAAGCTTTCTTT	CASSYSSGLNTEAFF
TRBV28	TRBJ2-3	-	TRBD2	TGTGCCAGCAGGCGAACTAGCGGGCCGAGCACAGATACGCAGTATTTT	CASRRTSGPSTDTQYF
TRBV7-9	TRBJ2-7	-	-	TGTGCCAGCAGCGACCCCGGGACTCCGCTTTGGGACGACGAGCAGTACTTC	CASSDPGTPLWDDEQYF
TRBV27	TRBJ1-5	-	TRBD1	TGTGCCAGCAGTTTGGGACAGGGGAATCAGCCCCAGCATTTT	CASSLGQGNQPQHF
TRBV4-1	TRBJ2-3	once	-	TGCGCCAGCAGCCAAGAAGTATACAGGGTTAGCACAGATACGCAGTATTTT	CASSQEVYRVSTDTQYF
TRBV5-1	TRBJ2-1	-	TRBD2	TGCGCCAGCAGCCACCAATCCCTAGCGGGAGATCACAATGAGCAGTTCTTC	CASSHQSLAGDHNEQFF
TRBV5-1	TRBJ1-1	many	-	TGCGCCAGCAGCTTGGAAGCCGCTGAGACTGAAGCTTTCTTT	CASSLEAAETEAFF
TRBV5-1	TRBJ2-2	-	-	TGCGCCAGCAGCTTGAGACAGACGAACACCGGGGAGCTGTTTTTT	CASSLRQTNTGELFF
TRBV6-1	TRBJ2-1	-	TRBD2	TGTGCCAGCAGTGGGCTAGCGGGAGGGTTCTATGAGCAGTTCTTC	CASSGLAGGFYEQFF
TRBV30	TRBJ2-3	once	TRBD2	TGTGCCTGGAGTGCCCCGACTAGCGGGAGGCCAGATACGCAGTATTTT	CAWSAPTSGRPDTQYF
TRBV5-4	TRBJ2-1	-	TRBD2	TGTGCCAGCAGCGACGGACTAGTGTACAATGAGCAGTTCTTC	CASSDGLVYNEQFF
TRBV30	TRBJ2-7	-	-	TGTGCCGGAACAGGGAACGGGCAGTACTTC	CAGTGNGQYF
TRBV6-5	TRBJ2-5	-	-	TGTGCCAGCAGTCCAACGGGGAATACCCAAGAGACCCAGTACTTC	CASSPTGNTQETQYF
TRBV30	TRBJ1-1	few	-	TGTGCCTGGAGGGGTCGGGGAGAAGCTTTCTTT	CAWRGRGEAFF
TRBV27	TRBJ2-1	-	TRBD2	TGTGCCAGCAGTGGGGACTACTTGGCCCCCAATGAGCAGTTCTTC	CASSGDYLAPNEQFF